The clone carrying this T cell receptor beta chain turned up a few times. Its antigen is unknown. This record belongs to a study of T cell repertoires in cytomegalovirus infection. TCRdb reprocessed the reads with MiXCR, giving one entry per CDR3 protein. Seen here are under 450,000 distinct CDR3 sequences, about 34% observed once, and the top ten hold about 13%. The input for sequencing was cultured PBMCs, taken from culture after CMV antigen stimulation. The sequence was obtained from a human donor in good health (CMV status not recorded). Some clones in this sample may be carry-over from other donors' samples.

The CDR3 region is CASSLIGTLNDEQFF. Here the CDR3 DNA reads TGCGCCAGCAGCCTCATCGGGACACTCAACGATGAGCAGTTCTTC. The V gene is TRBV4-3, the J gene TRBJ2-1, with D perhaps matching TRBD1 (6 bases). The CDR3 length is 15 residues. Germline lookup yields CDR1 LGHNA and CDR2 YSLEER. Trimming pared 4 bases from V and 8 bases from J, leaving 18 bases between.